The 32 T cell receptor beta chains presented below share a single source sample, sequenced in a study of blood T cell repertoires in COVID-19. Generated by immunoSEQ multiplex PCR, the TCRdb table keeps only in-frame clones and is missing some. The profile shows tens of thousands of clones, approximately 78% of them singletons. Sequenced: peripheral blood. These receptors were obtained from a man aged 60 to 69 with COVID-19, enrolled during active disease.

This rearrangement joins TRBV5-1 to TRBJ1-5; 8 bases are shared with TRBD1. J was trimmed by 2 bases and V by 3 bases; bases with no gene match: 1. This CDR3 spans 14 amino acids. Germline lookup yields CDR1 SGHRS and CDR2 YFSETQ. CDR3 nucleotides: TGCGCCAGCAGCTCGGGACAGGGCAATCAGCCCCAGCATTTT. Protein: CASSSGQGNQPQHF.

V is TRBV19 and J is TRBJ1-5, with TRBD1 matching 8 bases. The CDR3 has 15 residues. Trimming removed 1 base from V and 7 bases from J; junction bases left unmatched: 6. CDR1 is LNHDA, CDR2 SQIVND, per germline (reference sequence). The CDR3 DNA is TGTGCCAGTAGTATAGGTGGCCAGGGGGCCCAGCCCCAGCATTTT. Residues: CASSIGGQGAQPQHF.

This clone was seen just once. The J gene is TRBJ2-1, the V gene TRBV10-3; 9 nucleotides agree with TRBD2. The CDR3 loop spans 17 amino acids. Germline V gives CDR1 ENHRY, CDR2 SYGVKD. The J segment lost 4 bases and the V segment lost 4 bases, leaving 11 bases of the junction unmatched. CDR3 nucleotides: TGTGCCATCAGTGGCCTAGCGGGGACCTCCGGGTACAATGAGCAGTTCTTC. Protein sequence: CAISGLAGTSGYNEQFF.

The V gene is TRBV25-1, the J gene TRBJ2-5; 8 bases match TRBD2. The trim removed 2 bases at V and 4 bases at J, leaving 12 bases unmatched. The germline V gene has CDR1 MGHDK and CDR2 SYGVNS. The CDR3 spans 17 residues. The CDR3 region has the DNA TGTGCCAGCAGTGAAAGCCCCTGGGGGCTAGCGGGAGAGACCCAGTACTTC. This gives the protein CASSESPWGLAGETQYF.

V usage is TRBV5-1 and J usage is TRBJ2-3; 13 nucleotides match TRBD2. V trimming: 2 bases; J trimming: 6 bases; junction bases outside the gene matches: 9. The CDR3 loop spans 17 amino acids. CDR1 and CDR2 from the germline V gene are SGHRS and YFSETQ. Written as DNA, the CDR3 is TGCGCCAGCAGCTTCGGAGGACTAGCGGGGGCAAGGGATACGCAGTATTTT. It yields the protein CASSFGGLAGARDTQYF. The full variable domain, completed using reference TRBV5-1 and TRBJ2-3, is KAGVTQTPRYLIKTRGQQVTLSCSPISGHRSVSWYQQTPGQGLQFLFEYFSETQRNKGNFPGRFSGRQFSNSRSEMNVSTLELGDSALYLCASSFGGLAGARDTQYFGPGTRLTVL.

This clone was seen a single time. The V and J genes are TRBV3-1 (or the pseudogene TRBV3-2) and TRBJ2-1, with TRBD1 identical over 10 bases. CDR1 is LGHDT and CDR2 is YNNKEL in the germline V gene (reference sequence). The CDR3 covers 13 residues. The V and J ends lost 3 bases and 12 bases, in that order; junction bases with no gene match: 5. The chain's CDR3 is CASSQGQGLAQFF. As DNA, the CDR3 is TGTGCCAGCAGCCAGGGACAGGGGTTAGCGCAGTTCTTC.

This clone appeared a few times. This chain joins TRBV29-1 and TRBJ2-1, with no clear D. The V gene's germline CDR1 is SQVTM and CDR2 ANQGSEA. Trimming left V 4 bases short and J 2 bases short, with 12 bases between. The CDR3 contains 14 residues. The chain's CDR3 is CSVARDWTYNEQFF. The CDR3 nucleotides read TGCAGCGTTGCCCGAGACTGGACCTACAATGAGCAGTTCTTC.

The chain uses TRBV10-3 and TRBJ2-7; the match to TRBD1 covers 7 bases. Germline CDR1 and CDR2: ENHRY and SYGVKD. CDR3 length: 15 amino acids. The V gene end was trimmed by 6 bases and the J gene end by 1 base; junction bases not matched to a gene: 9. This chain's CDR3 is CAISTRDRGSYEQYF. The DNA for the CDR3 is TGTGCCATCAGCACAAGGGACAGAGGGTCCTACGAGCAGTACTTC.

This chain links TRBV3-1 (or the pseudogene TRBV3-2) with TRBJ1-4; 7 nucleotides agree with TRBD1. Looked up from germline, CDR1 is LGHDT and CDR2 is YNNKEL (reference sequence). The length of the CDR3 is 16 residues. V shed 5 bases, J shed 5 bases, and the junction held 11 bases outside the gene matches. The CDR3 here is CASSARPGQSNEKLFF. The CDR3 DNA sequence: TGTGCCAGCAGCGCCCGTCCGGGACAGTCAAATGAAAAACTGTTTTTT.

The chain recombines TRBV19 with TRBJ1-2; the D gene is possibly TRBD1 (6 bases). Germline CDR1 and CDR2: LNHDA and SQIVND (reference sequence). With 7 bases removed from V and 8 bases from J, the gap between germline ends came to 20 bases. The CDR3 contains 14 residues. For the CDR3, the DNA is TGTGCCAGTACCTCGACAGGCCCGAGGAAAGGCTACACCTTC. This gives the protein CASTSTGPRKGYTF.

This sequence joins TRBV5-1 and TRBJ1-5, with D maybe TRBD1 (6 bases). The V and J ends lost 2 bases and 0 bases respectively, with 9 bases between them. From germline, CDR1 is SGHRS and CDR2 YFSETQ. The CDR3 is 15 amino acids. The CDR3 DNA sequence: TGCGCCAGCAGCTTACAGGGTGATAGCAATCAGCCCCAGCATTTT. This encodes CASSLQGDSNQPQHF.

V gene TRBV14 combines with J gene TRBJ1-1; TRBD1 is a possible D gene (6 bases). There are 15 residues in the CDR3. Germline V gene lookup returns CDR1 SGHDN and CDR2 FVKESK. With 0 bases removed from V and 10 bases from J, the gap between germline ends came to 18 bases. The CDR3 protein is CASSQDSGGARVAFF. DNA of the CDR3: TGTGCCAGCAGCCAAGATTCTGGGGGCGCGAGGGTAGCTTTCTTT.

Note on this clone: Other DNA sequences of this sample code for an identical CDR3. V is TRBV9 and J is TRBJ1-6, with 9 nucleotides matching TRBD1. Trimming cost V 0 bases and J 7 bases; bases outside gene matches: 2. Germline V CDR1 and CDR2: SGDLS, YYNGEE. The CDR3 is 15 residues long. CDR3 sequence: CASSVGDRVNSPLHF. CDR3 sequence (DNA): TGTGCCAGCAGCGTAGGGGACAGGGTAAATTCACCCCTCCACTTT.

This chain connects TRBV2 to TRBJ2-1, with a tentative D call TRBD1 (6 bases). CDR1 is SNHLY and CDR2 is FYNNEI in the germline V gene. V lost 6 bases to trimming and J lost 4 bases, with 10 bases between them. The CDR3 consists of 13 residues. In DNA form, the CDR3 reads TGTGCCAGCAGCCTCGGACAGTACAATGAGCAGTTCTTC. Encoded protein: CASSLGQYNEQFF.

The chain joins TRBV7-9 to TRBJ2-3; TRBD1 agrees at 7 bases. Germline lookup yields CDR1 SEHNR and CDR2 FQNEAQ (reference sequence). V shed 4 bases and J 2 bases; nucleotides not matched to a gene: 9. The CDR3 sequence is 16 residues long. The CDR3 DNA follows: TGTGCCAGCAGCTCCAGTGGGGACAGCTACACAGATACGCAGTATTTT. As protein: CASSSSGDSYTDTQYF.

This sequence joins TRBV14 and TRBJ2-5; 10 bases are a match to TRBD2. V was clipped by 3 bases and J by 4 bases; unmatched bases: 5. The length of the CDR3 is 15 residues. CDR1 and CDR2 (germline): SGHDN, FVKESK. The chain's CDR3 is CASSHPSGGGETQYF. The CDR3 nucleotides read TGTGCCAGCAGCCACCCTAGCGGGGGAGGAGAGACCCAGTACTTC.

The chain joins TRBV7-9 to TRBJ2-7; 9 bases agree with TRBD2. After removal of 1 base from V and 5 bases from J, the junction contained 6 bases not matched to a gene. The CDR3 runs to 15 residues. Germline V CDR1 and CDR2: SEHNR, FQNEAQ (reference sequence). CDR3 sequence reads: CASSLDAGGPHEQYF. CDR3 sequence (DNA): TGTGCCAGCAGCTTAGACGCGGGAGGGCCCCACGAGCAGTACTTC. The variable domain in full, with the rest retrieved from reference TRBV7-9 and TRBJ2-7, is DTGVSQNPRHKITKRGQNVTFRCDPISEHNRLYWYRQTLGQGPEFLTYFQNEAQLEKSRLLSDRFSAERPKGSFSTLEIQRTEQGDSAMYLCASSLDAGGPHEQYFGPGTRLTVT.

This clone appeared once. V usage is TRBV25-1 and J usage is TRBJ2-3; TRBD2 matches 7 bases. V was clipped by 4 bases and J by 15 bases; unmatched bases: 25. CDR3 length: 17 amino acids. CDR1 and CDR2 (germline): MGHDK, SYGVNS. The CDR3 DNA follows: TGTGCCAGCAGTGGCCAGAAGACTAGCAACCCCTTCGTGATGGTATATTTT. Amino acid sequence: CASSGQKTSNPFVMVYF. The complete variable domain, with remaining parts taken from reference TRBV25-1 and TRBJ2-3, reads EADIYQTPRYLVIGTGKKITLECSQTMGHDKMYWYQQDPGMELHLIHYSYGVNSTEKGDLSSESTVSRIRTEHFPLTLESARPSHTSQYLCASSGQKTSNPFVMVYFGPGTRLTVL.

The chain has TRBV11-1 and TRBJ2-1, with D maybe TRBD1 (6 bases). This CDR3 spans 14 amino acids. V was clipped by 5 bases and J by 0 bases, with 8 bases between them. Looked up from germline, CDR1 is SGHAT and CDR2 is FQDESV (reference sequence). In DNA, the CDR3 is TGTGCCAGCAGCACAGGGTTCTCCTACAATGAGCAGTTCTTC. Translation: CASSTGFSYNEQFF.

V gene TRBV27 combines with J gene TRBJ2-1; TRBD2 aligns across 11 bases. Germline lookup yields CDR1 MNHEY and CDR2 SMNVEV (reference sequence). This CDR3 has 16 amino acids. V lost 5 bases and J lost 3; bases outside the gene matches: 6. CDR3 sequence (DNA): TGTGCCAGCAGTAAGACTAGCGGGACTCTCTACAATGAGCAGTTCTTC. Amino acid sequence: CASSKTSGTLYNEQFF.

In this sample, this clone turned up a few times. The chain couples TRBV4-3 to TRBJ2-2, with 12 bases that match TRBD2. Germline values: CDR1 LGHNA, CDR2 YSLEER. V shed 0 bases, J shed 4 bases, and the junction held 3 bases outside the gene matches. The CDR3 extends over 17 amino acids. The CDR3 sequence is CASSQDLAGGPTGELFF. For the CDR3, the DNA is TGCGCCAGCAGCCAAGATCTAGCGGGAGGGCCCACCGGGGAGCTGTTTTTT.

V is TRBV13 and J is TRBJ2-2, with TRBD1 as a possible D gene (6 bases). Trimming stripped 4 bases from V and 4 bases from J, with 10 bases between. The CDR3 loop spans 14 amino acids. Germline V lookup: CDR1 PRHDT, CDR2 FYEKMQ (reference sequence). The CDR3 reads CASSSSGVTGELFF. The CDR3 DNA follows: TGTGCCAGCAGCTCCTCAGGGGTCACCGGGGAGCTGTTTTTT.

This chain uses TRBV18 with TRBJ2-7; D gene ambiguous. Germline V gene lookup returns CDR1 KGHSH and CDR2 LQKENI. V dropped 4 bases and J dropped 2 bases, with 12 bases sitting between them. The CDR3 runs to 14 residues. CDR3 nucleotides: TGTGCCAGCTCACGAGAGGCAGTTACCTACGAGCAGTACTTC. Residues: CASSREAVTYEQYF.

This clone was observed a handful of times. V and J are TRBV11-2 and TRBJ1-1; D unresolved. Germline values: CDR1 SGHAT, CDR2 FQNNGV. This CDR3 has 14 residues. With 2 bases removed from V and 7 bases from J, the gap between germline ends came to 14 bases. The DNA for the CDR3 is TGTGCCAGCAGCTTAACCGTAACCCGAGGTGAAGCTTTCTTT. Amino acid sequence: CASSLTVTRGEAFF.

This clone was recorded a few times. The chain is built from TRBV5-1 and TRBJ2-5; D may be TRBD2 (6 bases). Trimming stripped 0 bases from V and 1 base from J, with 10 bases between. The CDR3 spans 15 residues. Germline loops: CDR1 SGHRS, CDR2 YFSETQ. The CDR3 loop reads CASSLAGGIQETQYF. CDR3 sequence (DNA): TGCGCCAGCAGCTTGGCTGGCGGGATCCAAGAGACCCAGTACTTC.

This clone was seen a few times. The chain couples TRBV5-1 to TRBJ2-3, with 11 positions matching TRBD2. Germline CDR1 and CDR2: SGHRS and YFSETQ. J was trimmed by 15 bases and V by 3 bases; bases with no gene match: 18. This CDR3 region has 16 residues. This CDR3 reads CASSSGTSGDLRELYF. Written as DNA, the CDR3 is TGCGCCAGCAGCTCCGGGACTAGCGGAGACCTGCGGGAGCTTTATTTT.

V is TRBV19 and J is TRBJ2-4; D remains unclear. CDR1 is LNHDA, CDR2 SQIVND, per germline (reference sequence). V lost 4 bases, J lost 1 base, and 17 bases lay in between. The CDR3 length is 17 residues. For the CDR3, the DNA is TGTGCCAGTAGTACCCACACCCACCTGGGCGCCAAAAACATTCAGTACTTC. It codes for CASSTHTHLGAKNIQYF.

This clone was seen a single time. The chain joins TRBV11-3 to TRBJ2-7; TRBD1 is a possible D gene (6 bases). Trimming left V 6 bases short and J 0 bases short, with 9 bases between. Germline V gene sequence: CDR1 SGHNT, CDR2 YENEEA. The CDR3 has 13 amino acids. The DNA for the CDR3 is TGTGCCAGCAGTAGGGGGATCTCCTACGAGCAGTACTTC. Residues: CASSRGISYEQYF.

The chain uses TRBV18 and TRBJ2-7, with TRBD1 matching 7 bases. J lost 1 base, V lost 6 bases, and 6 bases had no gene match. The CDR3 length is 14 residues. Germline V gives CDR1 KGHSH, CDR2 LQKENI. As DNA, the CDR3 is TGTGCCAGCTCGTCCGGGACAGCTTCCTACGAGCAGTACTTC. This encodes CASSSGTASYEQYF.

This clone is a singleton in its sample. The DNA of the CDR3 is TGTGCCAGCAGCCGCCGGGAGGGTGAAAAACTGTTTTTT. Translation: CASSRREGEKLFF. The chain joins TRBV11-3 to TRBJ1-4; D gene unclear. The CDR3 sequence is 13 residues long. V was cut by 5 bases and J by 7 bases, with 11 bases left in between. The germline V gene has CDR1 SGHNT and CDR2 YENEEA.

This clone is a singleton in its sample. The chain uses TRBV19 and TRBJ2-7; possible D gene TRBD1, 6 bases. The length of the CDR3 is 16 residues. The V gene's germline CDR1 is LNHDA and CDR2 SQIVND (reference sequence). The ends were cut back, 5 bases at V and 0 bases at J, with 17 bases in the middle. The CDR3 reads CASSSRRQASSYEQYF. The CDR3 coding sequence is TGTGCCAGTAGTTCTCGTCGACAGGCCAGCTCCTACGAGCAGTACTTC.

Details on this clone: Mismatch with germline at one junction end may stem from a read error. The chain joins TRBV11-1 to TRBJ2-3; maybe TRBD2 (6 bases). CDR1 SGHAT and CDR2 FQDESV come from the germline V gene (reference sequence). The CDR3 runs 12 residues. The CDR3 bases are TGTGCCAGCAGCCCCGGACTAACCCTCCCCGATTTT. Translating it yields CASSPGLTLPDF.